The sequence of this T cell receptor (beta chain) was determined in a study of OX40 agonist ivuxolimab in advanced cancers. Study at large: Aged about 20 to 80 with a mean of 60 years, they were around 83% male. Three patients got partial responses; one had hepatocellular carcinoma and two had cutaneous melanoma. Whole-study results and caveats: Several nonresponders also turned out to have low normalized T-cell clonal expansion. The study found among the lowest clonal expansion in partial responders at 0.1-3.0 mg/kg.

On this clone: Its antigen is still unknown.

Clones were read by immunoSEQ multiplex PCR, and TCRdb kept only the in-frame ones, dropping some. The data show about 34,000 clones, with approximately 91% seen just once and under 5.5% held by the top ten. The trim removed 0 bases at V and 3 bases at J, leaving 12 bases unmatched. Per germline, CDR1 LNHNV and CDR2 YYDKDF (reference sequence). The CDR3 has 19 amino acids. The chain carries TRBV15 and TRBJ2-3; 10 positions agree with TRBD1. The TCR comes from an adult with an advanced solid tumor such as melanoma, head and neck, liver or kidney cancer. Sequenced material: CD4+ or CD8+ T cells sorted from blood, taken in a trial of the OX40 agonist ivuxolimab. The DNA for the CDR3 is TGTGCCACCAGCAGAGATCTGTTATTAGGGACAGGGGCTACAGATACGCAGTATTTT. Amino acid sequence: CATSRDLLLGTGATDTQYF.